These 5 T cell receptor beta chains share one sample of origin, sequenced in a study of brain T cells in children with intractable seizures. Measured with immunoSEQ multiplex PCR; TCRdb has only the in-frame clones, and not every one. The sample holds about 340,000 clones, 93% seen once. The time point: blood from clinic visit 5 months post-surgery; TSC patient then seizure free. The specimen was peripheral blood, collected 4 to 5 months after surgery. Every receptor here comes from a boy under three years old with tuberous sclerosis and intractable seizures.

V usage is TRBV5-4 and J usage is TRBJ2-1; D is undetermined. CDR1 and CDR2 from the germline V gene are SGHNT and YYREEE (reference sequence). Trimming pared 3 bases from V and 0 bases from J, leaving 13 bases between. The CDR3 runs to 16 residues. The CDR3 DNA sequence: TGTGCCAGCAGCTGGGCCCGGGCCAGCTCCTACAATGAGCAGTTCTTC. Translating gives CASSWARASSYNEQFF.

This chain joins TRBV24-1 and TRBJ1-1; D gene ambiguous. CDR3 length: 15 residues. The V end was cut by 2 bases, the J end by 4 bases, with 13 bases between. The V gene's germline CDR1 is KGHDR and CDR2 SFDVKD. CDR3 coding DNA: TGTGCCACCAGTGATTCCGTGTGGGGTCGCACTGAAGCTTTCTTT. Encoded protein: CATSDSVWGRTEAFF.

The rearrangement joins TRBV7-3 to TRBJ2-7; D might be TRBD2 (6 bases). The CDR3 runs to 14 residues. Germline V gene lookup returns CDR1 SGHTA and CDR2 FQGTGA. Trimming stripped 3 bases from V and 6 bases from J, with 15 bases between. The CDR3 spells CASSLGLLGGEQYF. Here the CDR3 DNA reads TGTGCCAGCAGCTTGGGACTCCTGGGGGGCGAGCAGTACTTC.

This clone appeared once. The gene calls are TRBV5-1 and TRBJ2-3; a weak D match, TRBD1 (5 bases). Germline CDR1 and CDR2: SGHRS and YFSETQ. The ends were cut back, 3 bases at V and 2 bases at J, with 16 bases in the middle. There are 16 residues in the CDR3. The CDR3 loop is CASSWDGQGHTDTQYF. In nucleotides, the CDR3 is TGCGCCAGCAGCTGGGATGGGCAGGGCCACACAGATACGCAGTATTTT.

The genes are TRBV3-1 (or the pseudogene TRBV3-2) and TRBJ2-7; D uncertain. V lost 3 bases and J lost 4, with 10 bases in between. The CDR3 is 13 amino acids. Germline lookup yields CDR1 LGHDT and CDR2 YNNKEL (reference sequence). As DNA, the CDR3 is TGTGCCAGCAGCCAGAACTTTGCTTACGAGCAGTACTTC. It translates to CASSQNFAYEQYF.